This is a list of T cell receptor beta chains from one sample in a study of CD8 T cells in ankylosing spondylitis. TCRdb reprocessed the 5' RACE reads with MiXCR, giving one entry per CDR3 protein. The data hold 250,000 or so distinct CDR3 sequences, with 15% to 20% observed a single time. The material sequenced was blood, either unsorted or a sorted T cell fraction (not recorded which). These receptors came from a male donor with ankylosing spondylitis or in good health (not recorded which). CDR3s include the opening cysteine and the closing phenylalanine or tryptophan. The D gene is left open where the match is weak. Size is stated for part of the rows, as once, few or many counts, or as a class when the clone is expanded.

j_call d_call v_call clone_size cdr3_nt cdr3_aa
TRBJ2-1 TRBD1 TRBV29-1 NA TGCAGCGTCGATGCAATGGGACAGGGGGCCTACAATGAGCAGTTCTTC CSVDAMGQGAYNEQFF
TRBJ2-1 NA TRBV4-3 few TGCGCCAGCAGCCATCGTACTGCTGAGCAGTTCTTC CASSHRTAEQFF
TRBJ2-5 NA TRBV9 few TGTGCCAGCAGCGTATCCGGGACGTTTAAAGAGACCCAGTACTTC CASSVSGTFKETQYF
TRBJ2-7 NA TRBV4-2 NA TGTGCCAGCAGCCAGCTTACAGTGGGCTCCTACGAGCAGTACTTC CASSQLTVGSYEQYF
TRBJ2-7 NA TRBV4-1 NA TGCGCCAGCAGCCAGGGGGCAGAACCCTACGAGCAGTACTTC CASSQGAEPYEQYF
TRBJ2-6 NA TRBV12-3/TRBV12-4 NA TGTGCCAGCAGGCCAAGACAGTCTGGGGCCAACGTCCTGACTTTC CASRPRQSGANVLTF
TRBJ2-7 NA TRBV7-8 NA TGTGCCAGCAGCCAAGGAGTAGCGGCGGGGGAGCAGTACTTC CASSQGVAAGEQYF
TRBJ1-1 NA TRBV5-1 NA TGCGCCAGCAGCTTGGAGTTCCGCGGCACTGAAGCTTTCTTT CASSLEFRGTEAFF
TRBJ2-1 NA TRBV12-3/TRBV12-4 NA TGTGCCAGCAACACGGACAGTAGCTCCTACAATGAGCAGTTCTTC CASNTDSSSYNEQFF
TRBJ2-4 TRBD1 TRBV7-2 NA TGTGCCAGCACCGGGGGACAGGGCTTAGCCAAAAACATTCAGTACTTC CASTGGQGLAKNIQYF
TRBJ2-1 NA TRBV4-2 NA TGTGCCAGCAGCCTGTTAGTCGCCAATGAGCAGTTCTTC CASSLLVANEQFF
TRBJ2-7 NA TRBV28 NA TGTGCCAGCAGGGCCCAAGGACAGAACTACGAGCAGTACTTC CASRAQGQNYEQYF
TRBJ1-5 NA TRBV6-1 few TGTGCCAGCAGTGGGTGGGTCGGGGAGCCCCAGCATTTT CASSGWVGEPQHF
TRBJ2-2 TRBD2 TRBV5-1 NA TGCGCCAGCAGCTTGGCAATTCCCGGACTAGCGATAAGAGGGGAGCTGTTTTTT CASSLAIPGLAIRGELFF
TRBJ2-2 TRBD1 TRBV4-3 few TGCGCCAGCACCTCCAAGATAGGGGACAGAACCGGGGAGCTGTTTTTT CASTSKIGDRTGELFF
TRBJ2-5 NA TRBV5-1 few TGCGCCAGCAGGGAGATCGGGTTCAAGACCCAGTACTTC CASREIGFKTQYF
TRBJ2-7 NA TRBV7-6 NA TGTGCCAGCAGCCCTTCTCCTTGGGACCAGACGGGCTACGAGCAGTACTTC CASSPSPWDQTGYEQYF
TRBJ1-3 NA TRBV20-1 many TGCAGTGCTACGCAAGGCAGAAACACCATATATTTT CSATQGRNTIYF
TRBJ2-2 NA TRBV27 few TGTGCCAGCAGTTCCTTTATGCCCCTGGCCGGGGAGCTGTTTTTT CASSSFMPLAGELFF
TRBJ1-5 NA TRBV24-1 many TGTGCCACCAGTGTTAGGACGGACAATCAGCCCCAGCATTTT CATSVRTDNQPQHF
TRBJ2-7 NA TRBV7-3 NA TGTGCCAGCAGCTTAGCGCCTGACTACGAGCAGTACTTC CASSLAPDYEQYF
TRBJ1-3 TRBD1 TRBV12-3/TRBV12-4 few TGTGCCAGCAGTACGGGACAGGGGGCGAGAGGAAACACCATATATTTT CASSTGQGARGNTIYF
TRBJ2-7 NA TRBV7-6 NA TGTGCCAGCAGCTTAGCGCCGGAGGACTCCTACGAGCAGTACTTC CASSLAPEDSYEQYF
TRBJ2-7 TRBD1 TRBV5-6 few TGTGCCAGCAGCCCGGACAGGTTGCCCTACGAGCAGTACTTC CASSPDRLPYEQYF
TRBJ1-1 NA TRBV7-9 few TGTGCCAGCAGCCCGACAGCCATGAACACTGAAGCTTTCTTT CASSPTAMNTEAFF
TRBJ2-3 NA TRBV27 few TGTGCCAGCAGTTTTAGCTCACCTCGACTGCCTTTCACAGATACGCAGTATTTT CASSFSSPRLPFTDTQYF
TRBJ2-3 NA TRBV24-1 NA TGTGCCACCAGTGAGTCGACAGGTAATAGGGATACGCAGTATTTT CATSESTGNRDTQYF
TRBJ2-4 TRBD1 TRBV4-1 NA TGCGCCAGCAGCCAATCAAACAGGGGGAGAGACATTCAGTACTTC CASSQSNRGRDIQYF
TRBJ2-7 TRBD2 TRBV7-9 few TGTGCCAGCAGCACATCGACTAGCGGGAGTTACGAGCAGTACTTC CASSTSTSGSYEQYF
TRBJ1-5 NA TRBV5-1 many TGCGCCAGCAGCTCGGGGGCAGACGGCAATCAGCCCCAGCATTTT CASSSGADGNQPQHF
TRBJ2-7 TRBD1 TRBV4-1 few TGCGCCAGCAGCCACCCGGGACAGGGGGCCATCTACGAGCAGTACTTC CASSHPGQGAIYEQYF
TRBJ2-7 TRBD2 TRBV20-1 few TGCAGTGCTAGAAGGCGGGAGGGCCCCTACGAGCAGTACTTC CSARRREGPYEQYF
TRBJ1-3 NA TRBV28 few TGTGCCAGCAGCCTCACCTCTGGAAACACCATATATTTT CASSLTSGNTIYF
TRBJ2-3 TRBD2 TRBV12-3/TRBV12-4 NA TGTGCCAGCAGTGGGACTAGCGGGAGCCCAGATACGCAGTATTTT CASSGTSGSPDTQYF
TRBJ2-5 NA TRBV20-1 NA TGCAGTGCTGAAAGCTACAGCGAGCAACAACAGACCCAGTACTTC CSAESYSEQQQTQYF
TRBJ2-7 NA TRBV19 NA TGTGCCAGTCCTCGGGCAAATTACTCCTACGAGCAGTACTTC CASPRANYSYEQYF
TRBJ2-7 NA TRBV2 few TGTGCCAGCAGTGAATTGGGACTCTACGAGCAGTACTTC CASSELGLYEQYF
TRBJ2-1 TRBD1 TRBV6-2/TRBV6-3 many TGTGCCAGCAGTTACCCCCCGACAGGGCACGAGCAGTTCTTC CASSYPPTGHEQFF
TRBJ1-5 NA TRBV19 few TGTGCCAGTAGTATAGACCCTCCGGGAAGGGAAAGCAATCAGCCCCAGCATTTT CASSIDPPGRESNQPQHF
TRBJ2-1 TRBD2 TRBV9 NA TGTGCCAGCAGCGAGCCCCGGGGGCGGGAGGGCCTCAATGAGCAGTTCTTC CASSEPRGREGLNEQFF
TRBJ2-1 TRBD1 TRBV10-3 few TGTGCCATCAGTGGGAGGGAGACAGGGGGGAATGAGCAGTTCTTC CAISGRETGGNEQFF
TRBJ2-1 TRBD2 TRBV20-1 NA TGCAGTGCCACGGGACTAGCGGTATACAATGAGCAGTTCTTC CSATGLAVYNEQFF
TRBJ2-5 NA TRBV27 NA TGTGCCAGCGACCCCGGGGAAGAAGAGACCCAGTACTTC CASDPGEEETQYF
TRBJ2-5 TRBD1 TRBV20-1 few TGCAGTGCTAGTAGGATGGGCAGGGGGCAGGGAGAGACCCAGTACTTC CSASRMGRGQGETQYF
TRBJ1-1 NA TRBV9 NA TGTGCCAGCAGCGCGAGGACAGTGAACACTGAAGCTTTCTTT CASSARTVNTEAFF
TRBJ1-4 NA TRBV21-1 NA TGTGCCAGCAGCAAGGTTGCAGAATGCACTAATGAAAAACTGTTTTTT CASSKVAECTNEKLFF
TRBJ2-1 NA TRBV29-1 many TGCAGCGTTCCCACGGGGGCTTTCTACAATGAGCAGTTCTTC CSVPTGAFYNEQFF
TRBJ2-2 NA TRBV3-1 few TGTGCCAGCAGCCCTCCTCTAGCCCACGGGGAGCTGTTTTTT CASSPPLAHGELFF
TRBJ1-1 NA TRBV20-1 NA TGCAGTGCTTCGGACCGGGTGAACACTGAAGCTTTCTTT CSASDRVNTEAFF
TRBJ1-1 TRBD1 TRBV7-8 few TGTGCCAGCAGCTGGGGGACAGGGGGCGCGGTTTGGACTGAAGCTTTCTTT CASSWGTGGAVWTEAFF
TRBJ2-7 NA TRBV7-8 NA TGTGCCAGCAGCTTATCCGTGACAGATTCCTACGAGCAGTACTTC CASSLSVTDSYEQYF
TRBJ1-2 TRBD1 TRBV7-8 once TGTGCCAGCAGCGACCCACCGACAGGGGTAAACTATGGCTACACCTTC CASSDPPTGVNYGYTF
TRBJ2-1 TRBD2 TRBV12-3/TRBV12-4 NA TGTGCCAGCAGTTCCCCGGGACTAGCGGGAGAACGATACAATGAGCAGTTCTTC CASSSPGLAGERYNEQFF